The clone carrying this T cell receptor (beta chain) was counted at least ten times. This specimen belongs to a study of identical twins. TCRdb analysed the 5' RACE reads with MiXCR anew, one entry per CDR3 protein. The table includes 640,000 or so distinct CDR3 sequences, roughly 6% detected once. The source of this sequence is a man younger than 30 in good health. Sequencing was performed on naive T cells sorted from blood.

The CDR3 DNA sequence: TGCAGTGCTAGAGACTTAAACGTGGATGAAAAACTGTTTTTT. Its protein product is CSARDLNVDEKLFF. This chain links TRBV20-1 with TRBJ1-4; unclear D gene. The CDR3 runs 14 residues. Germline-derived CDR1 and CDR2 are DFQATT and SNEGSKA (reference sequence). Trimming stripped 0 bases from V and 6 bases from J, with 11 bases between.